This T cell receptor beta chain was profiled in a study of CD8 T cells in ankylosing spondylitis (dated by TCRdb to about 2017). Study-wide context: To find TCR variants linked to disease, the study profiled T cell receptor beta repertoires in ankylosing spondylitis patients and healthy donors. The whole study cohort included over a hundred healthy donors and under 30 ankylosing spondylitis patients. Samples of peripheral blood were taken, and for ankylosing spondylitis patients, synovial fluid was collected as well.

Here is what the overall study found, with its caveats: Some TCR beta motif variants had previously been reported in synovial fluid and blood of reactive arthritis patients, which suggested common disease-initiation mechanisms. The disease-linked clones showed a CD8+ phenotype and occurred at relatively low frequencies in peripheral blood. Blood from ankylosing spondylitis patients appeared to be characterized by a TCR beta motif composed of under ten highly homologous amino acid variants. Significant enrichment of the disease-linked clones was reported in matched synovial fluid samples from ankylosing spondylitis patients.

V is clipped by 7 bases and J by 4 bases, and the sequence between their germline boundaries is 11 bases long. CDR1 is given as SQVTM and CDR2 as ANQGSEA, both from the germline V gene. The CDR3 measures 11 amino acids from cysteine to phenylalanine. The only DNA kept is the CDR3, 33 bases in frame from the first base. The sequencing machine was an Illumina HiSeq 2500. Quantitative 5'-RACE with molecular barcodes was the method used to prepare the TCR beta libraries. Per the authors' processing: A new computational method, built on a probabilistic model of VDJ rearrangement, was used to identify disease-linked TCR variants. In TCRdb, the public reads were trimmed at Q25 with fastp and aligned with MiXCR, with productive beta chains retained. Each entry is one CDR3 protein sequence, shown with its most common DNA and genes. The V and J calls were determined by TCRdb, not by the authors. This sample comprises hundreds of thousands of distinct CDR3 sequences, approximately 9% of them detected only once. The top ten hold about 6.5% of the sample.

This clonotype has ten or more counts. Its target antigen remains unknown. Base qualities are not at hand, and no much larger clone is one base apart. The material sequenced was blood, either unsorted or a sorted T cell fraction (not recorded which). This TCR was recovered from a male donor with ankylosing spondylitis or in good health (not recorded which). The chain uses TRBV29-1 and TRBJ2-7; the D gene is perhaps TRBD1, on 5 matching bases. The DNA reads TGCAGCGGGACACGTGAGTACGAGCAGTACTTC. This translates into CSGTREYEQYF.